This TCR beta chain was recovered during a study of blood T cell repertoires in COVID-19. The CDR3 totals 16 residues. V lost 5 bases, J lost 3 bases, and 17 bases lay in between. Germline CDR1 SGHDN, CDR2 FVKESK. This clone was seen a few times. Methods used by the authors: Quantification of nucleated cells was approximated via reference gene primer amplification. The assay was immunoSEQ multiplex PCR, and TCRdb's table has in-frame clones only and misses some. Clone size and the V and J calls come from that table; the DNA yielded D and trimming. The sample consists of about 220,000 clones, around 81% of them appearing once.

Sequencing used peripheral blood. The chain has TRBV14 and TRBJ1-5; D remains unclear. This receptor was obtained from a woman aged 55 to 70 with acute or convalescent COVID-19. The DNA of the CDR3 is TGTGCCAGCAGCGAAGTCGTCGGGTCCCCCAATCAGCCCCAGCATTTT. This gives the protein CASSEVVGSPNQPQHF.